The 24 T cell receptor beta chains below were found in one sample sequenced in a study of response to subunit inactivated influenza vaccine. MiXCR, applied by TCRdb to the RT-PCR reads, yields one record per CDR3 protein. The sample yields about 540,000 distinct CDR3 sequences, under 30% seen once. This sample also belongs to another study, concerning T cells expressing NK-cell markers. That paper adds: Libraries used 5'RACE template switching adding universal primer site and UMIs.

Specimen: CD4+ T cells sorted from PBMCs, collected about 13 days after vaccination. Receptors were obtained from a man over 45 who received an inactivated influenza vaccine.

V gene TRBV7-2 combines with J gene TRBJ2-3, with TRBD2 matching over 10 bases. Per germline, CDR1 SGHTA and CDR2 FQGNSA. J lost 2 bases, V lost 3 bases, and 2 bases had no gene match. The CDR3 runs 15 residues. CDR3 residues: CASSFTSGATDTQYF. The CDR3 nucleotides read TGTGCCAGCAGCTTCACTAGCGGGGCCACAGATACGCAGTATTTT.

This clonotype showed up just a few times. The CDR3 DNA sequence: TGCAGTGGGACAGGGACCTCCTACGAGCAGTACTTC. Encoded protein: CSGTGTSYEQYF. The chain uses TRBV20-1 and TRBJ2-7; the match to TRBD1 covers 8 bases. The ends lost 7 bases at V and 0 bases at J; junction bases unmatched: 2. This CDR3 contains 12 residues. Per the germline V gene, CDR1 is DFQATT and CDR2 is SNEGSKA (reference sequence).

This clonotype occurred a few times. The chain employs TRBV12-3 or TRBV12-4 and TRBJ1-3, with D unclear. The V gene lost 6 bases and the J gene lost 2 bases, with 17 bases spanning the gap. This CDR3 comprises 16 residues. The CDR3 spells CASSPPGRRPGNTIYF. The CDR3 DNA sequence: TGTGCCAGCAGCCCACCTGGCCGTCGGCCTGGAAACACCATATATTTT.

The chain employs TRBV19 and TRBJ2-3; weak D call: TRBD2 (5 bases). V lost 2 bases and J 6 bases, leaving 6 bases between the germline ends. The germline CDR1 and CDR2 sequences are LNHDA and SQIVND (reference sequence). The CDR3 totals 12 residues. In nucleotides, the CDR3 is TGTGCCAGTAGTATACGAGGGGATACGCAGTATTTT. This translates into CASSIRGDTQYF.

This clonotype was picked up a small number of times. V gene TRBV3-1 combines with J gene TRBJ2-7; D is unresolved. The CDR3 length is 14 residues. Between the trimmed V and J ends, which lost 0 bases and 3 bases, there was a span of 9 bases. Per the germline V gene, CDR1 is LGHDT and CDR2 is YNNKEL (reference sequence). The CDR3 is CASSQDGPHYEQYF. In nucleotides, the CDR3 is TGTGCCAGCAGCCAAGATGGGCCCCACTACGAGCAGTACTTC.

The rearrangement uses TRBV20-1 and TRBJ2-1; no reliable D call. V dropped 5 bases and J dropped 9 bases, with 17 bases sitting between them. Germline CDR1 DFQATT, CDR2 SNEGSKA (reference sequence). The CDR3 is made up of 13 amino acids. CDR3 amino acids: CSAPGYGVGEQFF. The CDR3 bases are TGCAGTGCTCCGGGTTATGGGGTCGGTGAGCAGTTCTTC.

V gene TRBV18 combines with J gene TRBJ2-1; the D is unclear. Per the germline V gene, CDR1 is KGHSH and CDR2 is LQKENI. CDR3 length: 16 residues. Trimming shortened V by 0 bases and J by 0 bases, and 9 bases separated the two germline ends. CDR3 protein: CASSPPSPSSYNEQFF. The CDR3 DNA reads as TGTGCCAGCTCACCACCGTCTCCGAGCTCCTACAATGAGCAGTTCTTC.

A single count supports this clonotype. Lacking the conserved final phenylalanine or tryptophan, this CDR3 likely reflects a read error. This chain uses TRBV5-5 with TRBJ2-2; the D gene is possibly TRBD1 (6 bases). V lost 0 bases to trimming and J lost 2 bases, with 11 bases between them. Per germline, CDR1 SGHKS and CDR2 YYEKEE (reference sequence). The CDR3 extends over 16 amino acids. This CDR3 is CASSLAPGTNTGELFS. In DNA, the CDR3 is TGTGCCAGCAGCTTGGCCCCTGGGACAAACACCGGGGAGCTGTTTTCT.

Many counts were recorded for this clonotype. V usage is TRBV5-1 and J usage is TRBJ1-1; the match to TRBD1 covers 7 bases. The germline CDR1 and CDR2 sequences are SGHRS and YFSETQ. The CDR3 extends over 14 amino acids. With V trimmed by 0 bases and J by 6 bases, 5 bases remained unmatched. CDR3 loop: CASSLAGQDPEAFF. CDR3 coding DNA: TGCGCCAGCAGCTTGGCCGGACAGGATCCTGAAGCTTTCTTT.

CDR3 amino acids: CASSDPSGNSYEQYF. DNA for the CDR3: TGTGCCAGCAGTGACCCTAGCGGCAACTCCTACGAGCAGTACTTC. V usage is TRBV2 and J usage is TRBJ2-7, with 7 nucleotides matching TRBD2. The V gene end was trimmed by 3 bases and the J gene end by 0 bases; junction bases not matched to a gene: 5. Germline CDR1 is SNHLY and CDR2 is FYNNEI. The CDR3 spans 15 residues.

The gene calls are TRBV6-5 and TRBJ2-5; D unresolved. CDR3 length: 14 residues. Germline-derived CDR1 and CDR2 are MNHEY and SVGAGI. The V end lost 0 bases, the J end lost 2 bases, and 7 bases lay between the germline ends. The CDR3 region is CASSYSFRQETQYF. The CDR3 DNA follows: TGTGCCAGCAGTTACTCGTTCCGACAAGAGACCCAGTACTTC.

The chain's CDR3 is CAISEENSRDIQYF. CDR3 DNA: TGTGCCATCAGTGAGGAGAACTCCCGCGACATTCAGTACTTC. The chain recombines TRBV10-3 with TRBJ2-4; D not resolved. Germline loops: CDR1 ENHRY, CDR2 SYGVKD. This CDR3 contains 14 residues. Trimming left V 2 bases short and J 8 bases short, with 13 bases between.

The CDR3 region is CASSQEVQTSGNTIYF. CDR3 in DNA: TGTGCCAGCAGCCAAGAAGTGCAGACATCTGGAAACACCATATATTTT. The chain recombines TRBV4-2 with TRBJ1-3; the D is unclear. The CDR3 is 16 residues long. V dropped 0 bases and J dropped 1 base, with 10 bases sitting between them. Germline CDR1 LGHNA, CDR2 YNFKEQ.

This clonotype was seen a few times. The chain's CDR3 is CAIRGLAGGKDEQFF. The CDR3 DNA reads TGTGCCATCAGGGGACTAGCGGGGGGCAAAGATGAGCAGTTCTTC. The gene calls are TRBV10-3 and TRBJ2-1; 15 nucleotides agree with TRBD2. Germline trimming cut 6 bases from V and 8 bases from J; bases unmatched to any gene: 5. Germline CDR1 and CDR2: ENHRY and SYGVKD. The CDR3 runs 15 residues.

The chain employs TRBV3-1 and TRBJ1-6; no definite D call. This CDR3 is 15 amino acids long. Looked up from germline, CDR1 is LGHDT and CDR2 is YNNKEL (reference sequence). V was pared by 3 bases and J by 7 bases, with 13 bases between. This CDR3 is CASSQGVNSNSPLHF. The CDR3 region has the DNA TGTGCCAGCAGCCAGGGAGTAAACTCCAATTCACCCCTCCACTTT.

J is TRBJ2-7 and V is TRBV7-2; 8 bases match TRBD2. Trimming took 4 bases from V and 5 from J; bases not matched to a gene: 7. This CDR3 is 14 amino acids long. Germline values: CDR1 SGHTA, CDR2 FQGNSA. The CDR3 DNA sequence: TGTGCCAGCAGCTCAGGACTAGCACCCAACGAGCAGTACTTC. Its translation is CASSSGLAPNEQYF.

The chain employs TRBV5-1 and TRBJ2-1; 7 bases are shared with TRBD2. This CDR3 comprises 15 residues. The V gene end was trimmed by 3 bases and the J gene end by 1 base; junction bases not matched to a gene: 4. Germline CDR1 reads SGHRS; CDR2 reads YFSETQ. CDR3 sequence reads: CASSWAGLSYNEQFF. The CDR3 nucleotides read TGCGCCAGCAGCTGGGCGGGACTATCCTACAATGAGCAGTTCTTC.

V and J are TRBV5-1 and TRBJ2-3, with D possibly being TRBD2 (6 bases). There are 16 residues in the CDR3. The ends were cut back, 2 bases at V and 8 bases at J, with 21 bases in the middle. Per germline, CDR1 SGHRS and CDR2 YFSETQ. The CDR3 DNA sequence: TGCGCCAGCAGCTTATCCCGGTCGGGAGAATACGGTACGCAGTATTTT. This gives the protein CASSLSRSGEYGTQYF. The entire variable domain, with the rest obtained from reference TRBV5-1 and TRBJ2-3, is as follows: KAGVTQTPRYLIKTRGQQVTLSCSPISGHRSVSWYQQTPGQGLQFLFEYFSETQRNKGNFPGRFSGRQFSNSRSEMNVSTLELGDSALYLCASSLSRSGEYGTQYFGPGTRLTVL.

This clonotype was seen ten or more times. This chain uses TRBV5-1 with TRBJ2-2, with a tentative D call TRBD1 (5 bases). This CDR3 has 15 amino acids. With 2 bases removed from V and 7 bases from J, the gap between germline ends came to 15 bases. Germline assignment: CDR1 SGHRS and CDR2 YFSETQ. CDR3 coding DNA: TGCGCCAGCAGCTTTGACGTCAGGGCAGGCGGGGAGCTGTTTTTT. Amino acids: CASSFDVRAGGELFF.

A few counts support this clonotype. This chain connects TRBV20-1 to TRBJ2-3; 8 bases agree with TRBD2. After removal of 0 bases from V and 4 bases from J, the junction contained 6 bases not matched to a gene. Germline V gives CDR1 DFQATT, CDR2 SNEGSKA (reference sequence). The CDR3 is 15 amino acids. CDR3 in amino acids: CSARDRGGRPDTQYF. The CDR3 DNA sequence: TGCAGTGCTAGAGATCGCGGGGGGCGACCAGATACGCAGTATTTT.

The chain has TRBV20-1 and TRBJ2-5, with D perhaps TRBD2 (6 bases). Trimming cost V 7 bases and J 0 bases, with 9 bases left between them. The CDR3 contains 12 residues. Germline-derived CDR1 and CDR2 are DFQATT and SNEGSKA (reference sequence). The DNA of the CDR3 is TGCAGTGACCGGGGGTACCAAGAGACCCAGTACTTC. Translation gives CSDRGYQETQYF.

The V call is TRBV24-1, the J call TRBJ2-1; TRBD2 matches at 12 bases. CDR3 length equals 16 residues. Germline lookup yields CDR1 KGHDR and CDR2 SFDVKD. V shed 2 bases and J 4 bases; nucleotides not matched to a gene: 2. The chain's CDR3 is CATSDSGLAGYNEQFF. CDR3 sequence (DNA): TGTGCCACCAGTGATTCCGGACTAGCGGGGTACAATGAGCAGTTCTTC.

This chain connects TRBV5-4 to TRBJ1-2; D gene ambiguous. Germline-derived CDR1 and CDR2 are SGHNT and YYREEE (reference sequence). Trimming took off 3 bases at V and 7 bases at J, with 10 bases between the two ends. The length of the CDR3 is 12 residues. Here the CDR3 reads CASSSARFGYTF. Written as DNA, the CDR3 is TGTGCCAGCAGCTCCGCCCGGTTTGGCTACACCTTC. Looking up the rest from reference TRBV5-4 and TRBJ1-2 gives the full variable domain: ETGVTQSPTHLIKTRGQQVTLRCSSQSGHNTVSWYQQALGQGPQFIFQYYREEENGRGNFPPRFSGLQFPNYSSELNVNALELDDSALYLCASSSARFGYTFGSGTRLTVV.

This clonotype was seen only a few times. The chain has TRBV12-3 or TRBV12-4 and TRBJ2-3; TRBD1 might be the D (6 bases). V was pared by 6 bases and J by 0 bases, with 16 bases between. The CDR3 consists of 16 residues. The CDR3 region is CASRPPRGGSTDTQYF. CDR3 DNA sequence: TGTGCCAGCAGGCCCCCCCGAGGGGGAAGCACAGATACGCAGTATTTT.